This T cell receptor (beta chain) was recorded in a study of blood T cell repertoires in COVID-19. In the study overall: PBMCs, B-cell-depleted T cells, or T cells were the source of the cDNA or gDNA that made up the material.

The J segment lost 3 bases and the V segment lost 7 bases, leaving 5 bases of the junction unmatched. The CDR3 is 13 residues long. Germline assignment: CDR1 MNHEY and CDR2 SVGAGI. Study processing details: Reference gene primer amplification gave nucleated cell count estimates. Sequenced by immunoSEQ multiplex PCR; TCRdb stores in-frame clones only, minus some. That table gives V, J and clone size, and the DNA gave D and trimming. The data contain roughly 300,000 clones, around 87% of them singletons. Comments on this clone: Other DNA sequences in the sample encode the same CDR3.

The V gene is TRBV6-5, the J gene TRBJ1-2, with 7 bases lining up with TRBD1. The sample comprised peripheral blood. The sequence was collected from a woman aged 45-65 years who had recovered from COVID-19. CDR3 sequence reads: CASTRQGDYGYTF. For the CDR3, the DNA is TGTGCCAGCACACGACAGGGCGACTATGGCTACACCTTC.